One and the same sample provided the 19 T cell receptor beta chains below, sequenced in a study of blood T cell repertoires in COVID-19. Assay: immunoSEQ multiplex PCR; the TCRdb copy retains only in-frame clones and omits some. This sample has a few hundred thousand clones, with around 89% found just once. Material for sequencing was peripheral blood. Source of these receptors: a man aged 30-40 years with acute or convalescent COVID-19.

This rearrangement joins TRBV21-1 to TRBJ1-5; TRBD1, the table's D call, lacks a check against the DNA. TRBV21-1 is a pseudogene segment. The CDR3 totals 16 residues. The chain's CDR3 is CASSKDPGNNNQPQHF. The CDR3 coding sequence is TGTGCCAGCAGCAAAGATCCAGGGAATAACAATCAGCCCCAGCATTTT.

This clone has only one observation. The rearrangement links TRBV11-2 to TRBJ2-3, with TRBD1 matching over 7 bases. This CDR3 comprises 16 residues. Per germline, CDR1 SGHAT and CDR2 FQNNGV. Trimming removed 1 base from V and 2 bases from J; junction bases left unmatched: 6. The CDR3 loop reads CASSLVPDRPTDTQYF. CDR3 nucleotide sequence: TGTGCCAGCAGCTTAGTCCCGGACAGGCCCACAGATACGCAGTATTTT. The full variable domain, completed using reference TRBV11-2 and TRBJ2-3, is EAGVAQSPRYKIIEKRQSVAFWCNPISGHATLYWYQQILGQGPKLLIQFQNNGVVDDSQLPKDRFSAERLKGVDSTLKIQPAKLEDSAVYLCASSLVPDRPTDTQYFGPGTRLTVL.

The V gene is TRBV25-1, the J gene TRBJ2-2; 11 nucleotides line up with TRBD1. Germline V CDR1 and CDR2: MGHDK, SYGVNS. V dropped 8 bases and J dropped 3; count of bases not matched to a gene: 11. The CDR3 spans 17 residues. The CDR3 nucleotides read TGTGCCAGCTTCGGGGACCGGGACAGGGGGTACACCGGGGAGCTGTTTTTT. It codes for CASFGDRDRGYTGELFF.

The gene calls are TRBV9 and TRBJ2-1, with D perhaps TRBD1 (6 bases). V lost 3 bases to trimming and J lost 2 bases, with 12 bases between them. Germline V gene data show CDR1 as SGDLS and CDR2 as YYNGEE. CDR3 length: 15 amino acids. The CDR3 nucleotides read TGTGCCAGCAGCGATGGACAGATTACCTACAATGAGCAGTTCTTC. Translation: CASSDGQITYNEQFF.

This clone was recorded a few times. The chain is built from TRBV12-3 or TRBV12-4 and TRBJ1-1; D is possibly TRBD1 (6 bases). The V gene lost 8 bases and the J gene lost 4 bases, with 14 bases spanning the gap. This CDR3 has 13 amino acids. The CDR3: CASGRGFSTEAFF. CDR3 nucleotides: TGTGCCAGCGGGAGGGGGTTTAGCACTGAAGCTTTCTTT.

The V gene is TRBV5-1, the J gene TRBJ1-3; D gene ambiguous. V was cut by 5 bases and J by 0 bases, with 12 bases left in between. Germline CDR1 reads SGHRS; CDR2 reads YFSETQ. This CDR3 comprises 15 residues. The CDR3 loop reads CASSSNPSSGNTIYF. CDR3 in DNA: TGCGCCAGCAGTTCTAATCCGAGCTCTGGAAACACCATATATTTT.

This rearrangement joins TRBV4-1 to TRBJ2-3, with D possibly matching TRBD2 (6 bases). In germline, CDR1 is MGHRA, CDR2 YSYEKL. V lost 2 bases, J lost 2 bases, and 14 bases lay in between. This CDR3 has 16 amino acids. CDR3 protein: CASSQPQRVTTDTQYF. In DNA, the CDR3 is TGCGCCAGCAGCCAACCCCAGCGGGTGACCACAGATACGCAGTATTTT.

The gene calls are TRBV19 and TRBJ1-5; no clear D gene. In germline, CDR1 is LNHDA, CDR2 SQIVND (reference sequence). Trimming left V 11 bases short and J 4 bases short, with 18 bases between. This CDR3 is 14 amino acids long. The CDR3 is CASQAERKNQPQHF. In DNA, the CDR3 is TGTGCCTCCCAAGCGGAGAGGAAAAATCAGCCCCAGCATTTT.

The chain couples TRBV6-5 to TRBJ1-5, with 7 bases aligning to TRBD1. This CDR3 spans 14 amino acids. Germline CDR1 is MNHEY and CDR2 is SVGAGI. V dropped 4 bases and J dropped 3; count of bases not matched to a gene: 3. CDR3: CASSWDSTNQPQHF. The CDR3 nucleotides read TGTGCCAGCAGTTGGGACAGCACCAATCAGCCCCAGCATTTT.

The chain carries TRBV5-1 and TRBJ2-5, with TRBD1 matching over 7 bases. The CDR3 has 14 residues. After removal of 2 bases from V and 1 base from J, the junction contained 2 bases not matched to a gene. The V gene's germline CDR1 is SGHRS and CDR2 YFSETQ. CDR3 nucleotide sequence: TGCGCCAGCAGCTTCGGACAGGTCCAAGAGACCCAGTACTTC. This sequence encodes CASSFGQVQETQYF.

This clone has only one observation. Other DNA sequences in the same sample also yield this CDR3. The rearrangement links TRBV28 to TRBJ1-5; unclear D gene. V lost 5 bases to trimming and J lost 4 bases, with 6 bases between them. There are 12 residues in the CDR3. Germline V lookup: CDR1 MDHEN, CDR2 SYDVKM. This chain's CDR3 is CASSRGNQPQHF. In DNA form, the CDR3 reads TGTGCCAGCAGTCGCGGGAATCAGCCCCAGCATTTT.

J is TRBJ1-5 and V is TRBV28, with D tentatively TRBD1 (5 bases). Trimming removed 3 bases at V and 1 base at J, with 7 bases between. Germline assignment: CDR1 MDHEN and CDR2 SYDVKM. This CDR3 region has 14 residues. CDR3 in DNA: TGTGCCAGCAGTTTGGAGGGGAGCAATCAGCCCCAGCATTTT. This gives the protein CASSLEGSNQPQHF.

The V call is TRBV3-1 (or the pseudogene TRBV3-2), the J call TRBJ2-1; tentative D call: TRBD2 (6 bases). The germline gives CDR1 LGHDT, CDR2 YNNKEL (reference sequence). V gave up 1 base and J gave up 0 bases, with 22 bases separating them. The CDR3 is made up of 20 amino acids. The CDR3 sequence is CASSQGLNSRAGSSYNEQFF. As DNA, the CDR3 is TGTGCCAGCAGCCAAGGTCTGAACAGCAGGGCGGGGAGCTCCTACAATGAGCAGTTCTTC.

This chain uses TRBV9 with TRBJ1-6; D call uncertain. The CDR3 sequence is 12 residues long. V was pared by 0 bases and J by 12 bases, with 7 bases between. From germline, CDR1 is SGDLS and CDR2 YYNGEE. CDR3: CASSVVEGPLHF. As DNA, the CDR3 is TGTGCCAGCAGCGTAGTAGAGGGACCCCTCCACTTT.

The J gene is TRBJ2-7, the V gene TRBV10-3; perhaps TRBD1 as D (6 bases). Trimming shortened V by 2 bases and J by 4 bases, and 12 bases separated the two germline ends. Germline-derived CDR1 and CDR2 are ENHRY and SYGVKD. The CDR3 is 14 residues long. CDR3 protein: CAISEVTGGYEQYF. The CDR3 DNA is TGTGCCATCAGTGAGGTGACAGGAGGATACGAGCAGTACTTC.

This chain's CDR3 is CASSLGTSGAYEQYF. The CDR3 nucleotides read TGCGCCAGCAGCCTGGGGACTAGCGGTGCCTACGAGCAGTACTTC. The rearrangement joins TRBV5-1 to TRBJ2-7, with 11 positions matching TRBD2. Germline lookup yields CDR1 SGHRS and CDR2 YFSETQ. CDR3 length: 15 residues. After removal of 4 bases from V and 2 bases from J, the junction contained 5 bases not matched to a gene. Combining the CDR3 with reference TRBV5-1 and TRBJ2-7 gives the whole variable domain KAGVTQTPRYLIKTRGQQVTLSCSPISGHRSVSWYQQTPGQGLQFLFEYFSETQRNKGNFPGRFSGRQFSNSRSEMNVSTLELGDSALYLCASSLGTSGAYEQYFGPGTRLTVT.

The V call is TRBV5-6, the J call TRBJ1-2, with TRBD1 as a possible D gene (6 bases). V was shortened by 4 bases and J by 2 bases, with 9 bases between the two germline ends. Germline-derived CDR1 and CDR2 are SGHDT and YYEEEE. The length of the CDR3 is 13 residues. CDR3 protein: CASSGQFNYGYTF. The CDR3, as DNA: TGTGCCAGCAGCGGACAGTTCAACTATGGCTACACCTTC.

This chain uses TRBV5-1 with TRBJ2-3, with TRBD2 as a possible D gene (5 bases). V shed 7 bases and J shed 2 bases, with 17 bases lying between them. This CDR3 region has 15 residues. Germline V gene data show CDR1 as SGHRS and CDR2 as YFSETQ. CDR3 region: CASSFTPGITDTQYF. CDR3 DNA: TGCGCCAGCTCCTTCACCCCCGGGATCACAGATACGCAGTATTTT.

This chain links TRBV7-9 with TRBJ2-3, with TRBD2 matching 8 bases. The CDR3 is 16 residues long. Trimming removed 2 bases from V and 5 bases from J; junction bases left unmatched: 9. CDR1 and CDR2 from the germline V gene are SEHNR and FQNEAQ (reference sequence). The CDR3 bases are TGTGCCAGCAGCTTAAGAAGCGGGAGTGAAATAGATACGCAGTATTTT. Protein sequence: CASSLRSGSEIDTQYF.